Presented here are 21 T cell receptor beta chains from one specimen sequenced in a study of blood T cells in healthy people across ages. Then a second PCR, running about 6 to 12 cycles, was carried out with a sample-barcoded 5' primer and a J-beta primer mix. TCRdb passed the 5' RACE reads through MiXCR, listing each CDR3 protein once. This sample has roughly 700,000 distinct CDR3 sequences; more than 40% occur once, and the top ten carry under 35%. Specimen: blood. Source of these receptors: a woman aged 55 to 70 in good health.

A few counts support this clonotype. The rearrangement uses TRBV10-3 and TRBJ2-7; 11 bases are a match to TRBD1. The CDR3 contains 17 residues. J gave up 0 bases and V 3 bases, and 7 bases lay outside the gene matches. The V gene's germline CDR1 is ENHRY and CDR2 SYGVKD. In DNA form, the CDR3 reads TGTGCCATCAGTGACCGCGGGACAGGGGGGAGCTCCTACGAGCAGTACTTC. Translation: CAISDRGTGGSSYEQYF.

V is TRBV11-2 and J is TRBJ2-7; either TRBD1 or TRBD2 may supply D (6 bases each). In germline, CDR1 is SGHAT, CDR2 FQNNGV. This CDR3 has 15 amino acids. Trimming pared 0 bases from V and 5 bases from J, leaving 14 bases between. The DNA of the CDR3 is TGTGCCAGCAGCTTAGATGGGGGGCCCCGGAACGAGCAGTACTTC. It encodes CASSLDGGPRNEQYF.

This clonotype was seen only a few times. The V gene is TRBV20-1, the J gene TRBJ2-7, with D unclear. Germline CDR1 reads DFQATT; CDR2 reads SNEGSKA (reference sequence). V lost 0 bases, J lost 2 bases, and 11 bases lay in between. The CDR3 covers 14 residues. The CDR3 here is CSARDALPPYEQYF. The CDR3 nucleotides read TGCAGTGCTAGAGACGCCCTTCCCCCCTACGAGCAGTACTTC.

The chain employs TRBV10-3 and TRBJ2-3; D is unresolved. The CDR3 runs 12 residues. Germline V gene sequence: CDR1 ENHRY, CDR2 SYGVKD. V shed 4 bases and J shed 6 bases, with 8 bases lying between them. The DNA for the CDR3 is TGTGCCATCAGTGCGACTTGGGATACGCAGTATTTT. Translation gives CAISATWDTQYF.

The J gene is TRBJ2-7, the V gene TRBV18, with a tentative D call TRBD2 (6 bases). V was trimmed by 3 bases and J by 7 bases, leaving 19 bases between them. This CDR3 has 15 residues. The V gene's germline CDR1 is KGHSH and CDR2 LQKENI. CDR3 nucleotides: TGTGCCAGCTCACCTATGGTAGCGGATTACAATGAGCAGTACTTC. It specifies CASSPMVADYNEQYF.

The CDR3 nucleotides read TGCAGTGCACGGGACAGGCTAGCCTACGAGCAGTACTTC. This sequence encodes CSARDRLAYEQYF. V gene TRBV20-1 combines with J gene TRBJ2-7; 8 bases line up with TRBD1. The CDR3 is made up of 13 amino acids. Germline V gene sequence: CDR1 DFQATT, CDR2 SNEGSKA (reference sequence). The V and J ends lost 6 bases and 2 bases, in that order; junction bases with no gene match: 6.

This clonotype turned up a few times. V usage is TRBV12-3 or TRBV12-4 and J usage is TRBJ1-2; 7 bases match TRBD1. The junction had 7 bases not matched to a gene; V was cut back by 5 bases and J by 4 bases. The CDR3 sequence is 14 residues long. The CDR3 nucleotides read TGTGCCAGCAGTCCCACAGGGGAGAGCTATGGCTACACCTTC. Its protein is CASSPTGESYGYTF.

This clonotype was seen a handful of times. This chain joins TRBV12-3 or TRBV12-4 and TRBJ1-1, with D possibly matching TRBD1 (5 bases). CDR3 length: 15 residues. Trimming cost V 1 base and J 7 bases, with 16 bases left between them. This chain's CDR3 is CASSLEGKGSVEAFF. CDR3 bases: TGTGCCAGCAGTTTAGAGGGGAAGGGGTCCGTTGAAGCTTTCTTT.

CDR3 region: CASSGTGGRTDTQYF. CDR3 coding DNA: TGTGCCAGCAGCGGGACAGGGGGCCGCACAGATACGCAGTATTTT. The gene calls are TRBV28 and TRBJ2-3; 12 bases line up with TRBD1. Trimming cost V 6 bases and J 1 base; bases outside gene matches: 2. CDR3 length equals 15 residues. CDR1 MDHEN and CDR2 SYDVKM come from the germline V gene.

V is TRBV4-2 and J is TRBJ2-3, with a weak D call TRBD2 (6 bases). CDR3 length equals 15 residues. Germline V gene sequence: CDR1 LGHNA, CDR2 YNFKEQ. V was trimmed by 1 base and J by 6 bases, leaving 14 bases between them. Written as DNA, the CDR3 is TGTGCCAGCAGCCAAGTCGGTAGCGGTGGGGATACGCAGTATTTT. This translates into CASSQVGSGGDTQYF.

This clonotype occurred a few times. V usage is TRBV7-9 and J usage is TRBJ2-7; the D gene is possibly TRBD2 (5 bases). TRBJ2-5 explains the end of the DNA better; the J call may be wrong. There are 13 residues in the CDR3. Germline V gene lookup returns CDR1 SEHNR and CDR2 FQNEAQ (reference sequence). This CDR3 is CASSLIEGQTQYF. CDR3 DNA: TGTGCCAGCAGCTTAATAGAGGGCCAGACCCAGTACTTC.

The rearrangement uses TRBV2 and TRBJ1-4; D gene unclear. The CDR3 is 14 residues long. CDR1 is SNHLY and CDR2 is FYNNEI in the germline V gene. V dropped 6 bases and J dropped 5 bases, with 13 bases sitting between them. For the CDR3, the DNA is TGTGCCAGCAGCCAGGACGGAATAAATGAAAAACTGTTTTTT. It codes for CASSQDGINEKLFF.

This clonotype was recorded at least ten times. The chain links TRBV20-1 to TRBJ2-7, with D perhaps matching TRBD1 or TRBD2 (6 bases each). CDR3 size: 15 residues. V lost 6 bases to trimming and J lost 6 bases, with 24 bases between them. Germline V gene lookup returns CDR1 DFQATT and CDR2 SNEGSKA (reference sequence). The CDR3: CSAPDRTGTLAEQYF. CDR3 sequence (DNA): TGCAGTGCCCCGGATCGCACAGGGACTCTCGCCGAGCAGTACTTC.

The chain is built from TRBV6-5 and TRBJ1-4; D might be TRBD1 (5 bases). The CDR3 extends over 13 amino acids. Germline values: CDR1 MNHEY, CDR2 SVGAGI. V gave up 4 bases and J gave up 8 bases, with 11 bases separating them. The CDR3 here is CASSSHGGEKLFF. DNA for the CDR3: TGTGCCAGCAGTTCTCACGGGGGGGAAAAACTGTTTTTT.

Turning to this clonotype: A junction end diverges from the germline sequence, so it may reflect a read error. The genes are TRBV7-2 and TRBJ2-7; D possibly matches TRBD1 or TRBD2 (6 bases each). The CDR3 sequence is 13 residues long. Germline lookup yields CDR1 SGHTA and CDR2 FQGNSA. The CDR3 nucleotides are TGTGCCTGCAGCTTACGGGGGCCCTACGAGCAGTACTTC. Residues: CACSLRGPYEQYF.

The genes are TRBV2 and TRBJ2-7, with D perhaps TRBD2 (6 bases). The CDR3 has 14 amino acids. V lost 4 bases and J lost 2, with 12 bases in between. CDR1 SNHLY and CDR2 FYNNEI come from the germline V gene. The CDR3 DNA follows: TGTGCCAGCAGTGTTTCAGCGGGTACCTACGAGCAGTACTTC. Residues: CASSVSAGTYEQYF.

Worth noting for this clonotype: Since a much larger clone is just one base distant, this may be a read error. The V and J genes are TRBV7-9 and TRBJ2-7, with D uncertain. The length of the CDR3 is 12 residues. Germline V lookup: CDR1 SEHNR, CDR2 FQNEAQ (reference sequence). The ends were cut back, 5 bases at V and 5 bases at J, with 10 bases in the middle. CDR3 sequence: CASSPVTDEQYF. CDR3 nucleotide sequence: TGTGCCAGCAGCCCCGTTACCGACGAGCAGTACTTC.

This clonotype was counted only a few times. The chain links TRBV25-1 to TRBJ1-2; 7 bases fit TRBD1. Germline V lookup: CDR1 MGHDK, CDR2 SYGVNS. Trimming removed 4 bases from V and 8 bases from J; junction bases left unmatched: 7. The CDR3 is 13 amino acids. The DNA for the CDR3 is TGTGCCAGCAGTGGCCTGGACAGGAGGGGCTACACCTTC. This translates into CASSGLDRRGYTF.

This clonotype was detected once. The rearrangement uses TRBV7-2 and TRBJ1-2; D gene unclear. The CDR3 has 13 amino acids. V lost 5 bases and J lost 3, with 10 bases in between. CDR1 SGHTA and CDR2 FQGNSA come from the germline V gene. CDR3 DNA: TGTGCCAGCAGCCGGGATGAGGACTATGGCTACACCTTC. Its protein is CASSRDEDYGYTF.

This clonotype was recorded at least ten times. This sequence joins TRBV29-1 and TRBJ2-1; 7 bases match TRBD2. J gave up 9 bases and V 3 bases, and 8 bases lay outside the gene matches. Germline lookup yields CDR1 SQVTM and CDR2 ANQGSEA. The CDR3 has 13 amino acids. CDR3 loop: CSVDGGKRGEQFF. The CDR3 nucleotides are TGCAGCGTTGATGGCGGGAAGCGGGGTGAGCAGTTCTTC.

As concerns this clonotype: One end of the junction varies from germline; a read error may be responsible. The rearrangement joins TRBV29-1 to TRBJ2-5, with D possibly TRBD2 on 5 matching bases. The last part of the DNA fits TRBJ2-7 better; the J call may be wrong. Germline values: CDR1 SQVTM, CDR2 ANQGSEA. The CDR3 consists of 13 residues. The CDR3 DNA reads TGCGGCGTTGAAGGAGGAGTGTTCGGCGAGCAGTACTTC. Amino acid sequence: CGVEGGVFGEQYF.